A single sample is the source of the 18 T cell receptor beta chains below, sequenced in a study of blood T cell repertoires in COVID-19. The assay was immunoSEQ multiplex PCR, and TCRdb's table has in-frame clones only and misses some. The table has approximately 250,000 clones, around nine tenths seen once; the top ten hold 10% to 15%. What was sequenced was peripheral blood. These receptors came from a woman aged 70-85 years with COVID-19, enrolled during active disease.

This chain links TRBV19 with TRBJ2-6; 8 positions match TRBD1. J gave up 7 bases and V 1 base, and 3 bases lay outside the gene matches. This CDR3 spans 15 amino acids. The germline CDR1 and CDR2 sequences are LNHDA and SQIVND (reference sequence). The CDR3 sequence: CASSIGDRGANVLTF. DNA for the CDR3: TGTGCCAGTAGTATAGGAGACAGGGGAGCCAACGTCCTGACTTTC.

This clone was detected a few times. V is TRBV11-3 and J is TRBJ1-6; 7 nucleotides align to TRBD1. J was trimmed by 8 bases and V by 3 bases; bases with no gene match: 1. Germline V gene lookup returns CDR1 SGHNT and CDR2 YENEEA. The CDR3 loop spans 13 amino acids. The CDR3 loop is CASSFTGDSPLHF. DNA of the CDR3: TGTGCCAGCAGCTTCACAGGGGATTCACCCCTCCACTTT.

V and J are TRBV24-1 and TRBJ2-7; the D gene is possibly TRBD2 (5 bases). CDR1 KGHDR and CDR2 SFDVKD come from the germline V gene. This CDR3 spans 15 amino acids. Trimming pared 7 bases from V and 5 bases from J, leaving 20 bases between. The CDR3 coding sequence is TGTGCCACCAGGCCATTTACAGCGACCGGGGACGAGCAGTACTTC. Protein product: CATRPFTATGDEQYF.

The J gene is TRBJ2-1, the V gene TRBV28; D possibly corresponds to TRBD2 (5 bases). This CDR3 has 12 residues. V lost 7 bases and J lost 8, with 12 bases in between. Germline CDR1 is MDHEN and CDR2 is SYDVKM. DNA of the CDR3: TGTGCCAGCACCAAGACGAGGGATGAGCAGTTCTTC. Translation: CASTKTRDEQFF.

This sequence joins TRBV11-2 and TRBJ2-5; 8 nucleotides match TRBD2. With 0 bases clipped from V and 2 bases from J, the junction kept 5 bases outside the gene matches. The CDR3 is 16 amino acids. Per the germline V gene, CDR1 is SGHAT and CDR2 is FQNNGV. This CDR3 reads CASSLERGVSQETQYF. The CDR3 DNA reads TGTGCCAGCAGCTTAGAGCGGGGGGTCTCACAAGAGACCCAGTACTTC.

The chain recombines TRBV10-3 with TRBJ2-1; D is unresolved. The CDR3 spans 14 residues. Germline CDR1 ENHRY, CDR2 SYGVKD. V was trimmed by 0 bases and J by 4 bases, leaving 7 bases between them. Here the CDR3 reads CAISESGFYNEQFF. CDR3 bases: TGTGCCATCAGTGAGTCGGGCTTTTACAATGAGCAGTTCTTC.

This chain uses TRBV7-9 with TRBJ1-3; D gene unclear. The CDR3 has 12 residues. The germline V gene has CDR1 SEHNR and CDR2 FQNEAQ (reference sequence). Trimming left V 7 bases short and J 1 base short, with 5 bases between. CDR3 in DNA: TGTGCCAGCACCCAGTCTGGAAACACCATATATTTT. This codes for CASTQSGNTIYF.

The V and J genes are TRBV9 and TRBJ2-7, with a tentative D call TRBD2 (5 bases). V shed 7 bases and J shed 5 bases, with 16 bases lying between them. The CDR3 loop spans 13 amino acids. CDR1 and CDR2 (germline): SGDLS, YYNGEE. The CDR3 sequence: CASYSEGRNEQYF. The CDR3 bases are TGTGCCAGCTACTCCGAGGGTCGGAACGAGCAGTACTTC.

The DNA of the CDR3 is TGTGCCAGTAGTATAGTAGGGCAGGGGGACAATGGCAATCAGCCCCAGCATTTT. Translated, it gives CASSIVGQGDNGNQPQHF. This sequence joins TRBV19 and TRBJ1-5; 7 bases are a match to TRBD1. Germline V gene lookup returns CDR1 LNHDA and CDR2 SQIVND (reference sequence). The V and J ends lost 1 base and 2 bases, in that order; junction bases with no gene match: 11. The CDR3 consists of 18 residues.

The chain recombines TRBV27 with TRBJ2-1, with 11 bases aligning to TRBD1. Germline CDR1 is MNHEY and CDR2 is SMNVEV (reference sequence). Trimming cost V 2 bases and J 7 bases; bases outside gene matches: 10. This CDR3 has 17 residues. The CDR3, as DNA: TGTGCCAGCAGTTTAGGGACAGGGGGGTGTTTTTGTAATGAGCAGTTCTTC. It specifies CASSLGTGGCFCNEQFF.

There are a few counts of this clone. The V gene is TRBV28, the J gene TRBJ2-7, with D possibly matching TRBD2 (6 bases). This CDR3 has 15 amino acids. Germline CDR1 is MDHEN and CDR2 is SYDVKM. V was pared by 3 bases and J by 4 bases, with 16 bases between. CDR3 loop: CASSLIGGDVYEQYF. The CDR3 DNA follows: TGTGCCAGCAGTTTGATTGGAGGGGACGTTTACGAGCAGTACTTC.

The rearrangement links TRBV6-5 to TRBJ1-1; unclear D gene. Germline CDR1 reads MNHEY; CDR2 reads SVGAGI. V was pared by 6 bases and J by 4 bases, with 18 bases between. The CDR3 totals 15 residues. CDR3 sequence (DNA): TGTGCCAGCAGGCAAACGCTAGACGGGATCACTGAAGCTTTCTTT. This gives the protein CASRQTLDGITEAFF.

The V and J genes are TRBV5-1 and TRBJ2-7; 7 bases agree with TRBD2. Germline values: CDR1 SGHRS, CDR2 YFSETQ. J was trimmed by 5 bases and V by 0 bases; bases with no gene match: 8. The CDR3 totals 15 residues. CDR3 sequence: CASSLAVGGRDEQYF. CDR3 nucleotides: TGCGCCAGCAGCTTGGCCGTGGGAGGGAGGGACGAGCAGTACTTC.

The V and J genes are TRBV4-3 and TRBJ2-7; D is ambiguous. Trimming took 3 bases from V and 5 from J, leaving 11 bases between them. Germline-derived CDR1 and CDR2 are LGHNA and YSLEER. This CDR3 has 13 amino acids. DNA of the CDR3: TGCGCCAGCAGCCACTCGGGTAACCACGAGCAGTACTTC. Translated, it gives CASSHSGNHEQYF.

The chain recombines TRBV28 with TRBJ1-4; 7 nucleotides align to TRBD1. Looked up from germline, CDR1 is MDHEN and CDR2 is SYDVKM. CDR3 size: 15 residues. Trimming took 6 bases from V and 1 from J; bases not matched to a gene: 5. DNA for the CDR3: TGTGCCAGCAGCCTTAACAGGGGAACTAATGAAAAACTGTTTTTT. Amino acids: CASSLNRGTNEKLFF. Variable domain in full (rest from reference TRBV28 and TRBJ1-4): DVKVTQSSRYLVKRTGEKVFLECVQDMDHENMFWYRQDPGLGLRLIYFSYDVKMKEKGDIPEGYSVSREKKERFSLILESASTNQTSMYLCASSLNRGTNEKLFFGSGTQLSVL.

This clone was picked up many times. The rearrangement links TRBV6-5 to TRBJ1-5; D is possibly TRBD1 (6 bases). The germline CDR1 and CDR2 sequences are MNHEY and SVGAGI. Trimming took off 8 bases at V and 3 bases at J, with 11 bases between the two ends. CDR3 length: 13 amino acids. CDR3 DNA sequence: TGTGCCAGCGGAAGACAGGACAATCAGCCCCAGCATTTT. Its protein is CASGRQDNQPQHF.

The genes are TRBV19 and TRBJ1-1; TRBD1 might be the D (5 bases). Germline V gives CDR1 LNHDA, CDR2 SQIVND (reference sequence). The V gene lost 2 bases and the J gene lost 0 bases, with 13 bases spanning the gap. CDR3 length: 16 amino acids. The CDR3 nucleotides read TGTGCCAGTAGTATAACCCCGACAGCTTTGAACACTGAAGCTTTCTTT. This codes for CASSITPTALNTEAFF.

This chain joins TRBV19 and TRBJ1-5, with 11 nucleotides matching TRBD1. J lost 8 bases, V lost 3 bases, and 6 bases had no gene match. The CDR3 loop spans 15 amino acids. Germline V CDR1 and CDR2: LNHDA, SQIVND (reference sequence). This chain's CDR3 is CASSIQGQGAKPQHF. CDR3 DNA sequence: TGTGCCAGTAGTATTCAAGGACAGGGGGCAAAGCCCCAGCATTTT.